This TCR beta chain was captured in a study of vaccination and CD4 T cells after COVID-19. Study-level information: Convalescent patients, SARS-CoV-2 positive by nasal swab PCR, comprised fewer than ten mild cases and one severe case.

With 5 bases removed from V and 6 bases from J, the gap between germline ends came to 16 bases. Germline CDR1 reads SGHAT; CDR2 reads FQNNGV. CDR3 length: 14 amino acids. Described treatment: approximately 10-day PBMC culture with coronavirus spike peptide pools or control peptides (ViraFEST assay). Points from the study as a whole: Researchers report that 304 of 307 vaccine-specific clones in convalescent patients proved spike mono-reactive. The study found that a median approximately 86% of reactive clones in convalescent patients appeared only post-vaccination.

As concerns this clonotype: Antigen specificity is unknown.

Once obtained from cultured CD4+ T cells, the DNA was sequenced using the Oncomine TCR Beta short-read assay. Genomic DNA was isolated from cultured CD4+ T cells. TCRdb re-derived calls from the PCR reads in MiXCR, one entry per CDR3 protein. The sample contains over 7,500 distinct CDR3 sequences, 58% of which appear only once. The TCR sequence derives from a human donor who had recovered from COVID-19. The V and J genes are TRBV11-2 and TRBJ1-2; D is perhaps TRBD1 (6 bases). The sequencing sample was made of CD4+ T cells from blood, cultured in vitro. The CDR3 DNA reads as TGTGCCAGCAGCGTCACAGGGCCCCTCAATGGCTACACCTTC. It encodes CASSVTGPLNGYTF.